The 14 T cell receptor beta chains given below trace back to one sample, sequenced in a study of molecular identifiers for immune sequencing clone quantification. TCRdb re-called the PCR reads through MiXCR, storing one row per CDR3 protein. There are about 640,000 distinct CDR3 sequences in the sample; around 20% occur only once, and 0.85% to 0.9% lies in the top ten. Sequenced sample: naive CD8+ T cells from blood, with Jurkat cell RNA spiked in. This sample's subset: FACS-sorted CD8+CD4-CCR7+CD45RA+ naive T cells. The receptors come from a human donor in good health. Some libraries in this study had Jurkat cell RNA spiked in.

Concerning this clonotype itself: A clone one base away is much larger, so this may be a read error. The chain uses TRBV12-3 or TRBV12-4 and TRBJ1-2; no firm D call. This CDR3 is 14 amino acids long. CDR3 in amino acids: CASSLFPDAYGYPF. In nucleotides, the CDR3 is TGTGCCAGCAGTTTATTTCCGGATGCCTATGGCTACCCCTTC.

The rearrangement joins TRBV27 to TRBJ2-3; perhaps TRBD2 as D (6 bases). The CDR3 spans 13 residues. V dropped 8 bases and J dropped 5 bases, with 14 bases sitting between them. Germline V gene sequence: CDR1 MNHEY, CDR2 SMNVEV (reference sequence). CDR3 in DNA: TGTGCCAGCGCCTCGGGGGTCATAGATACGCAGTATTTT. It translates to CASASGVIDTQYF.

This clonotype was detected a few times. This chain links TRBV10-3 with TRBJ2-1; unclear D gene. The V end was cut by 8 bases, the J end by 0 bases, with 8 bases between. The CDR3 covers 13 residues. The germline V gene encodes CDR1 ENHRY and CDR2 SYGVKD. DNA for the CDR3: TGTGCCATCGGCGGTAGCTCCTACAATGAGCAGTTCTTC. This gives the protein CAIGGSSYNEQFF.

For this clonotype: A much larger clonotype is one base distant, so this may be a read error. The chain uses TRBV6-5 and TRBJ2-4; 8 bases agree with TRBD1. Germline loops: CDR1 MNHEY, CDR2 SVGAGI. J gave up 8 bases and V 6 bases, and 9 bases lay outside the gene matches. CDR3 size: 14 residues. In DNA form, the CDR3 reads TGTGCCAGCAGCCTTCAGGGGGCAGTGGACATTCAGTACTTC. Translation gives CASSLQGAVDIQYF.

The chain couples TRBV21-1 to TRBJ2-7; the table's D call, TRBD1, has no DNA check behind it. TRBV21-1 is given as a pseudogene. This CDR3 is built from 15 residues. The CDR3, as DNA: TGTGCCAGCAGCTCCAGAAGGGAATGGGGCAACGAGCAGCACTTC. Protein: CASSSRREWGNEQHF.

The chain uses TRBV6-5 and TRBJ1-2; 8 bases match TRBD1. Germline assignment: CDR1 MNHEY and CDR2 SVGAGI. With V trimmed by 6 bases and J by 4 bases, 10 bases remained unmatched. The CDR3 is made up of 15 amino acids. CDR3 loop: CASRPGQGHTYGYTF. DNA of the CDR3: TGTGCCAGCAGGCCAGGACAGGGCCACACCTATGGCTACACCTTC.

The chain combines TRBV19 with TRBJ2-7; possibly TRBD2 for D (5 bases). Trimming removed 1 base at V and 2 bases at J, with 6 bases between. The length of the CDR3 is 13 residues. Germline V CDR1 and CDR2: LNHDA, SQIVND (reference sequence). The CDR3 loop is CASSIVGAYEQYF. CDR3 coding DNA: TGTGCCAGTAGTATAGTCGGGGCCTACGAGCAGTACTTC.

This clonotype was detected a few times. The chain couples TRBV6-6 to TRBJ2-7; 7 bases fit TRBD2. Germline CDR1 reads MNHNY; CDR2 reads SVGAGI (reference sequence). The CDR3 has 15 residues. V was pared by 6 bases and J by 4 bases, with 12 bases of the junction left unmatched. The CDR3 is CASRREGGSGYEQYF. The CDR3 nucleotides are TGTGCCAGCAGGAGGGAAGGCGGGAGTGGGTACGAGCAGTACTTC.

This clonotype appeared many times. The chain recombines TRBV7-9 with TRBJ1-3; D is unresolved. V lost 4 bases and J 0 bases, leaving 22 bases between the germline ends. This CDR3 comprises 19 residues. Per germline, CDR1 SEHNR and CDR2 FQNEAQ (reference sequence). The chain's CDR3 is CASSSTAVPIPFSGNTIYF. CDR3 DNA: TGTGCCAGCAGCTCCACAGCGGTTCCAATCCCGTTCTCTGGAAACACCATATATTTT.

This clonotype was counted ten times or more. The genes are TRBV5-6 and TRBJ1-4, with no clear D. The CDR3 length is 15 residues. The germline V gene encodes CDR1 SGHDT and CDR2 YYEEEE. The V end lost 5 bases, the J end lost 6 bases, and 17 bases lay between the germline ends. The CDR3 sequence: CASSSWAEPDEKLFF. The CDR3 region has the DNA TGTGCCAGCAGTTCATGGGCGGAACCGGATGAAAAACTGTTTTTT.

Concerning this clonotype itself: The junction shows a germline mismatch at one end, possibly a read error. This sequence joins TRBV2 and TRBJ2-3; 9 bases are shared with TRBD2. CDR1 is SNHLY and CDR2 is FYNNEI in the germline V gene. The CDR3 is made up of 15 amino acids. The CDR3, as DNA: TGTGGCAGCAGTGATGTAGCGGGAGTCACAGATACGCAGTATTTT. Translated, it gives CGSSDVAGVTDTQYF.

At least ten counts were recorded for this clonotype. The V call is TRBV4-3, the J call TRBJ1-6, with D perhaps TRBD1 (5 bases). The germline V and J ends were trimmed by 0 bases and 6 bases, with 9 bases remaining between them. This CDR3 is 15 amino acids long. Germline V CDR1 and CDR2: LGHNA, YSLEER. CDR3 protein: CASSQDWGTNSPLHF. As DNA, the CDR3 is TGCGCCAGCAGCCAAGATTGGGGGACTAATTCACCCCTCCACTTT.

Points on this clonotype: This clone may be a read error of a much larger clone one base away. The chain employs TRBV6-2 or TRBV6-3 and TRBJ1-2, with 11 bases aligning to TRBD1. Germline V lookup: CDR1 MNHEY, CDR2 SVGEGT. The CDR3 length is 14 residues. The DNA for the CDR3 is TGTGCCGGCAGTTACCGGGACAGGGGGGAAGGCTACACCTTC. The encoded protein is CAGSYRDRGEGYTF.

J is TRBJ1-1 and V is TRBV15; D is possibly TRBD1 (6 bases). The V gene lost 5 bases and the J gene lost 5 bases, with 18 bases spanning the gap. Germline V lookup: CDR1 LNHNV, CDR2 YYDKDF (reference sequence). The CDR3 length is 15 residues. The CDR3 protein is CATSPQGGMSTEAFF. The CDR3 bases are TGTGCCACCAGCCCCCAAGGGGGAATGAGTACTGAAGCTTTCTTT.